There are many counts of the clone carrying this T cell receptor (beta chain). Its antigen is still unknown. With a duration under 2 months, the hyperthyroidism was newly diagnosed in patients aged 18 to 65. Diagnoses used clinical symptoms, serum thyroxine and TRAb, thyroid ultrasound and orbital computed tomography. This specimen comes from a study of T cells in Graves' hyperthyroidism and ophthalmopathy. Study results and caveats: Patients with ophthalmopathy were separated from those with stable hyperthyroidism by a 13 V-J model. Blood samples included most of the expanded thyroid clonotypes exceeding 0.001.

Using RNA transcripts as the source, TCR beta CDR3 regions were amplified. The TCR CDR3 was amplified in a first-round RT-PCR using the HTBI primer set. TCRdb independently ran MiXCR on the multiplex PCR reads; one entry per CDR3 protein. The sample consists of fewer than 400,000 distinct CDR3 sequences, approximately 16% of them appearing once. Trimming took 2 bases from V and 4 from J, leaving 11 bases between them. CDR1 and CDR2 (germline): SGHAT, FQNNGV. The CDR3 consists of 14 residues. The TCR was taken from a man aged 30-40 years with Graves' hyperthyroidism. Input material: blood. The genes are TRBV11-2 and TRBJ2-5; no clear D. CDR3 DNA sequence: TGTGCCAGCAGCTTAAGGGCTTTGGGAGAGACCCAGTACTTC. Amino acids: CASSLRALGETQYF.